The 17 T cell receptor beta chains given below trace back to one sample, sequenced in a study of blood T cell repertoires in COVID-19. Clones were sequenced by immunoSEQ multiplex PCR, and TCRdb holds only the in-frame ones, with some missing. This table has some 90,000 clones, nearly 90% appearing once. Sequencing used peripheral blood. The receptors derive from a man aged 50 or older with acute or convalescent COVID-19.

V gene TRBV6-4 combines with J gene TRBJ1-4, with TRBD1 identical over 8 bases. The length of the CDR3 is 18 residues. CDR1 is MRHNA and CDR2 is SNTAGT in the germline V gene. V was pared by 0 bases and J by 2 bases, with 8 bases of the junction left unmatched. The CDR3 DNA is TGTGCCAGCAGTGACTCGTACAGGGGGGGGTCTACTAATGAAAAACTGTTTTTT. This sequence encodes CASSDSYRGGSTNEKLFF.

This clone was seen a single time. The chain's CDR3 is CASSPGTSWATDTQYF. CDR3 DNA: TGCGCCAGCAGCCCTGGGACTAGTTGGGCCACAGATACGCAGTATTTT. The V call is TRBV5-1, the J call TRBJ2-3, with 8 bases that match TRBD2. The CDR3 sequence is 16 residues long. With 4 bases clipped from V and 2 bases from J, the junction kept 9 bases outside the gene matches. Germline V gene sequence: CDR1 SGHRS, CDR2 YFSETQ.

V and J are TRBV5-1 and TRBJ2-1; 7 bases line up with TRBD1. V trimming: 0 bases; J trimming: 8 bases; junction bases outside the gene matches: 8. This CDR3 spans 15 amino acids. Germline V lookup: CDR1 SGHRS, CDR2 YFSETQ. The CDR3 sequence is CASSLEAGGADEQFF. The CDR3 DNA reads TGCGCCAGCAGCTTGGAGGCAGGGGGAGCTGATGAGCAGTTCTTC.

The chain combines TRBV19 with TRBJ1-1; D is unclear. The CDR3 sequence is 12 residues long. Germline V gene data show CDR1 as LNHDA and CDR2 as SQIVND (reference sequence). V was shortened by 5 bases and J by 1 base, with 5 bases between the two germline ends. Written as DNA, the CDR3 is TGTGCCAGTAGTTACACGAACACTGAAGCTTTCTTT. As protein: CASSYTNTEAFF.

This sequence joins TRBV6-5 and TRBJ1-6; D might be TRBD1 (6 bases). Germline V gives CDR1 MNHEY, CDR2 SVGAGI. There are 15 residues in the CDR3. The germline V and J ends were trimmed by 0 bases and 7 bases, with 10 bases remaining between them. This CDR3 is CASSYSARGNSPLHF. The CDR3 region has the DNA TGTGCCAGCAGTTACTCGGCCAGGGGCAATTCACCCCTCCACTTT.

The chain is built from TRBV29-1 and TRBJ1-1, with a possible D match to TRBD1 (6 bases). V lost 6 bases to trimming and J lost 6 bases, with 17 bases between them. CDR3 length equals 13 residues. Germline assignment: CDR1 SQVTM and CDR2 ANQGSEA. For the CDR3, the DNA is TGCAGCGTACGGGACATCCTGCCCCCTGAAGCTTTCTTT. Its protein product is CSVRDILPPEAFF.

The V gene is TRBV19, the J gene TRBJ1-5; D may be TRBD1 (5 bases). Between the trimmed V and J ends, which lost 7 bases and 5 bases, there was a span of 9 bases. The CDR3 consists of 12 residues. The germline CDR1 and CDR2 sequences are LNHDA and SQIVND (reference sequence). The CDR3, as DNA: TGTGCCAGTAACCAGGGTCATCAGCCCCAGCATTTT. Its translation is CASNQGHQPQHF.

This sequence joins TRBV30 and TRBJ1-2; the D gene is possibly TRBD1 (5 bases). The CDR3 extends over 13 amino acids. CDR1 and CDR2 (germline): GTSNPN, SVGIG (reference sequence). Trimming took off 3 bases at V and 8 bases at J, with 16 bases between the two ends. CDR3 residues: CAWRSLARGGYTF. CDR3 DNA sequence: TGTGCCTGGAGGTCCCTGGCTAGGGGCGGCTACACCTTC. The variable domain in full, with the rest retrieved from reference TRBV30 and TRBJ1-2, is SQTIHQWPATLVQPVGSPLSLECTVEGTSNPNLYWYRQAAGRGLQLLFYSVGIGQISSEVPQNLSASRPQDRQFILSSKKLLLSDSGFYLCAWRSLARGGYTFGSGTRLTVV.

The rearrangement joins TRBV7-2 to TRBJ1-1, with D unclear. Germline-derived CDR1 and CDR2 are SGHTA and FQGNSA. There are 14 residues in the CDR3. Between the trimmed V and J ends, which lost 5 bases and 7 bases, there was a span of 17 bases. CDR3 in amino acids: CASSPRGARGEAFF. The CDR3 coding sequence is TGTGCCAGCAGCCCCCGAGGAGCCCGGGGTGAAGCTTTCTTT.

The chain has TRBV5-3 and TRBJ1-2, with TRBD1 identical over 7 bases. TRBV5-3 has ORF status, its function being uncertain. The CDR3 covers 15 residues. The junction had 11 bases not matched to a gene; V was cut back by 3 bases and J by 6 bases. CDR3 coding DNA: TGTGCCAGAAGCTCATTACCCAGGGGGGTCGATGGCTACACCTTC. The encoded protein is CARSSLPRGVDGYTF.

J is TRBJ2-3 and V is TRBV27, with 11 bases matching TRBD2. The junction had 13 bases not matched to a gene; V was cut back by 5 bases and J by 9 bases. The CDR3 covers 16 residues. The V gene's germline CDR1 is MNHEY and CDR2 SMNVEV (reference sequence). CDR3 nucleotide sequence: TGTGCCAGCAGTCCAACTAGCGGGGGTCTCGGGGTCACGCAGTATTTT. The encoded protein is CASSPTSGGLGVTQYF.

This clone was detected only once. This chain uses TRBV5-1 with TRBJ2-5, with 9 bases identical to TRBD2. CDR3 length: 17 residues. Trimming took 0 bases from V and 4 from J; bases not matched to a gene: 10. Germline CDR1 is SGHRS and CDR2 is YFSETQ. CDR3: CASSLAVAGADLETQYF. CDR3 sequence (DNA): TGCGCCAGCAGCTTGGCGGTAGCGGGGGCTGATCTAGAGACCCAGTACTTC.

DNA for the CDR3: TGTGCCAGCAGCTTAGATTTTACCAGGGTCTATGGCTACACCTTC. It yields the protein CASSLDFTRVYGYTF. This chain joins TRBV7-2 and TRBJ1-2; D might be TRBD1 (5 bases). V lost 1 base, J lost 4 bases, and 13 bases lay in between. CDR3 size: 15 residues. Germline values: CDR1 SGHTA, CDR2 FQGNSA.

The rearrangement links TRBV10-3 to TRBJ1-3; TRBD1 matches at 9 bases. V was clipped by 5 bases and J by 4 bases; unmatched bases: 9. Germline CDR1 is ENHRY and CDR2 is SYGVKD. CDR3 size: 16 residues. CDR3: CAISTIDRGYGNTIYF. The DNA of the CDR3 is TGTGCCATCAGTACCATTGACAGGGGGTACGGAAACACCATATATTTT.

This chain joins TRBV25-1 and TRBJ2-3; 9 nucleotides align to TRBD1. Losses at the gene ends were 5 bases for V and 5 bases for J; bases not matched to a gene: 8. The CDR3 totals 15 residues. Germline-derived CDR1 and CDR2 are MGHDK and SYGVNS. The CDR3 reads CASSIPGQGGDTQYF. CDR3 DNA sequence: TGTGCCAGCAGTATACCGGGACAGGGTGGAGATACGCAGTATTTT.

The chain links TRBV30 to TRBJ1-1; 7 nucleotides line up with TRBD1. Germline loops: CDR1 GTSNPN, CDR2 SVGIG (reference sequence). The CDR3 consists of 15 residues. J gave up 6 bases and V 2 bases, and 12 bases lay outside the gene matches. CDR3 sequence reads: CAWSNDRERTPEAFF. CDR3 bases: TGTGCCTGGAGTAACGACAGGGAACGAACCCCTGAAGCTTTCTTT.

The chain recombines TRBV5-1 with TRBJ1-1; 9 positions match TRBD1. This CDR3 contains 14 residues. After removal of 7 bases from V and 0 bases from J, the junction contained 4 bases not matched to a gene. Germline loops: CDR1 SGHRS, CDR2 YFSETQ. This CDR3 is CASGGDRVNTEAFF. The DNA of the CDR3 is TGCGCCAGCGGGGGGGACAGGGTGAACACTGAAGCTTTCTTT.